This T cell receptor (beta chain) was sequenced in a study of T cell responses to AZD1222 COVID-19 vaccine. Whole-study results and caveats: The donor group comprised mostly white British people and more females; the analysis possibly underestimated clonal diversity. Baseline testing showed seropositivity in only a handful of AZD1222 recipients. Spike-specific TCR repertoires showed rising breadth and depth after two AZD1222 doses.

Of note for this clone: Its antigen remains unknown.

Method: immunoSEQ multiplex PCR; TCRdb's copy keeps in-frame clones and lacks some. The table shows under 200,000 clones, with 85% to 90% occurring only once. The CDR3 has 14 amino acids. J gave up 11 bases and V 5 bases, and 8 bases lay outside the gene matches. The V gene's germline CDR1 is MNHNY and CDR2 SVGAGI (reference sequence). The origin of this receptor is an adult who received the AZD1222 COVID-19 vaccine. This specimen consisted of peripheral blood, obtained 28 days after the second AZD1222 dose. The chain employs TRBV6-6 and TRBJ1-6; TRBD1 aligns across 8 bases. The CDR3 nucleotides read TGTGCCAGCAGTCCGGACAGGGCAGTTCCACCCCTCCACTTT. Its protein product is CASSPDRAVPPLHF.